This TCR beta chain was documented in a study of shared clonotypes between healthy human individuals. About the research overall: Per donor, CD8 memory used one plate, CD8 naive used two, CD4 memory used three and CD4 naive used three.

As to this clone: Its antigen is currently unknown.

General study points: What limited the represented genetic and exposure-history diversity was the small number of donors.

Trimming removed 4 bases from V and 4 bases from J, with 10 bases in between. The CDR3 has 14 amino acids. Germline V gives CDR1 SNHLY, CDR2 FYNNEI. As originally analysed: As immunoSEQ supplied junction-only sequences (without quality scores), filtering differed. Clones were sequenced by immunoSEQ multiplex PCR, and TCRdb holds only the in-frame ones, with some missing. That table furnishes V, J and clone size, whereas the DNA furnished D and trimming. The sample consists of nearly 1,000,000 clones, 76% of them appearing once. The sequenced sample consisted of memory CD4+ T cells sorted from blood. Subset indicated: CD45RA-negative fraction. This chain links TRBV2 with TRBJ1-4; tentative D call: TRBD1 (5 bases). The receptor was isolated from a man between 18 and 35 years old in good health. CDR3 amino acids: CASSAWQGNEKLFF. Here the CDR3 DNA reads TGTGCCAGCAGTGCGTGGCAGGGTAATGAAAAACTGTTTTTT.